The 22 T cell receptor beta chains in this list originate from one sample, sequenced in a study of T cell repertoires in cytomegalovirus infection. Each CDR3 protein is one row after TCRdb ran MiXCR on the reads. The data contain roughly 280,000 distinct CDR3 sequences, approximately 8.3% of them singletons. Material for sequencing was PBMCs. Receptors were obtained from a human donor in good health (CMV status not recorded). Some clones in this sample may be carry-over from other donors' samples.

This clonotype was observed a handful of times. The chain has TRBV6-6 and TRBJ2-1; 8 positions agree with TRBD2. Germline V gives CDR1 MNHNY, CDR2 SVGAGI (reference sequence). V shed 0 bases, J shed 3 bases, and the junction held 7 bases outside the gene matches. CDR3 size: 17 residues. In nucleotides, the CDR3 is TGTGCCAGCAGTTACTCGACGTCGACTAGCGACTACAATGAGCAGTTCTTC. Its protein is CASSYSTSTSDYNEQFF.

In its sample, this clonotype was seen a few times. The V gene is TRBV12-3 or TRBV12-4, the J gene TRBJ2-4, with a possible D match to TRBD2 (7 bases). Trimming cost V 5 bases and J 1 base, with 15 bases left between them. The length of the CDR3 is 16 residues. CDR3 nucleotides: TGTGCCAGCAGTCACCCCGGGGGGCTGGCCAAAAACATTCAGTACTTC. Translating it yields CASSHPGGLAKNIQYF.

About this clonotype: A much bigger clone sits one base away, suggesting this may be a read error. The CDR3 coding sequence is TGTGCCAGTAGTGCCGAGGGCCTAGCGGGCTACAATGAGCAGTTCTTC. Protein product: CASSAEGLAGYNEQFF. The rearrangement links TRBV19 to TRBJ2-1, with 8 nucleotides matching TRBD2. Germline CDR1 reads LNHDA; CDR2 reads SQIVND (reference sequence). The CDR3 runs to 16 residues. The V segment lost 5 bases and the J segment 3 bases; nucleotides outside the gene matches: 9.

A few counts support this clonotype. The chain employs TRBV30 and TRBJ1-4; D is undetermined. V was shortened by 1 base and J by 0 bases, with 9 bases between the two germline ends. This CDR3 is built from 15 residues. Germline V lookup: CDR1 GTSNPN, CDR2 SVGIG (reference sequence). For the CDR3, the DNA is TGTGCCTGGAGTGGAGGGCCCGCAACTAATGAAAAACTGTTTTTT. It codes for CAWSGGPATNEKLFF.

This clonotype was counted many times. The rearrangement uses TRBV7-6 and TRBJ2-5; 13 bases align to TRBD2. V was pared by 6 bases and J by 4 bases, with 17 bases of the junction left unmatched. CDR3 length equals 19 residues. Looked up from germline, CDR1 is SGHVS and CDR2 is FNYEAQ. In DNA form, the CDR3 reads TGTGCCAGCAGTCGAGCCCGAGGGACTAGCGGGGTAACGGGAGAGACCCAGTACTTC. Amino acid sequence: CASSRARGTSGVTGETQYF.

This clonotype was found many times. This chain connects TRBV7-8 to TRBJ1-3; D ambiguous. CDR1 SGHVS and CDR2 FQNEAQ come from the germline V gene. The CDR3 sequence is 16 residues long. V lost 1 base, J lost 4 bases, and 14 bases lay in between. Here the CDR3 DNA reads TGTGCCAGCAGCTTAGGAGGTACGAGTCTCGGAAACACCATATATTTT. This translates into CASSLGGTSLGNTIYF.

This clonotype was found many times. The rearrangement links TRBV7-2 to TRBJ2-5, with 12 bases that match TRBD2. This CDR3 is built from 16 residues. CDR1 is SGHTA and CDR2 is FQGNSA in the germline V gene. V shed 3 bases and J 1 base; nucleotides not matched to a gene: 3. CDR3 in amino acids: CASSFPGLAGQETQYF. In DNA, the CDR3 is TGTGCCAGCAGCTTCCCGGGACTAGCGGGCCAAGAGACCCAGTACTTC.

This chain connects TRBV7-9 to TRBJ2-5, with 7 positions matching TRBD2. Germline values: CDR1 SEHNR, CDR2 FQNEAQ (reference sequence). The trim removed 3 bases at V and 1 base at J, leaving 8 bases unmatched. The CDR3 is 16 amino acids. The CDR3 loop reads CASSFSTGLLQETQYF. Written as DNA, the CDR3 is TGTGCCAGCAGCTTTTCAACGGGACTACTCCAAGAGACCCAGTACTTC.

This clonotype has a count of ten or more. The J gene is TRBJ2-4, the V gene TRBV7-2; 7 bases are shared with TRBD2. The trim removed 8 bases at V and 1 base at J, leaving 8 bases unmatched. The CDR3 is 15 amino acids. Germline lookup yields CDR1 SGHTA and CDR2 FQGNSA. The CDR3 sequence is CASSGSGRAKNIQYF. The CDR3 nucleotides are TGTGCCAGCTCGGGATCCGGGAGGGCCAAAAACATTCAGTACTTC.

The V and J genes are TRBV7-9 and TRBJ1-5; 7 bases align to TRBD1. The V and J ends lost 5 bases and 8 bases, in that order; junction bases with no gene match: 6. This CDR3 contains 13 residues. In germline, CDR1 is SEHNR, CDR2 FQNEAQ (reference sequence). DNA of the CDR3: TGTGCCAGCAGCCCGCAGGGGGGGGAGCCCCAGCATTTT. It translates to CASSPQGGEPQHF.

The sample holds many counts of this clonotype. The rearrangement uses TRBV4-3 and TRBJ1-2, with 9 bases fitting TRBD1. Germline V gene data show CDR1 as LGHNA and CDR2 as YSLEER. The CDR3 consists of 16 residues. V lost 1 base and J lost 2; bases outside the gene matches: 5. The CDR3 nucleotides are TGCGCCAGCAGCCAAGTCGCCGGGACAGGGAACTATGGCTACACCTTC. As protein: CASSQVAGTGNYGYTF.

The V gene is TRBV20-1, the J gene TRBJ1-5, with a weak D call TRBD1 (6 bases). This CDR3 contains 14 residues. Per germline, CDR1 DFQATT and CDR2 SNEGSKA (reference sequence). V gave up 6 bases and J gave up 6 bases, with 18 bases separating them. CDR3 loop: CSALGGQGSQPQHF. CDR3 nucleotides: TGCAGTGCCTTAGGGGGGCAGGGGAGTCAGCCCCAGCATTTT.

At least ten counts were recorded for this clonotype. The chain recombines TRBV7-2 with TRBJ1-2; maybe TRBD1 (5 bases). Trimming pared 1 base from V and 8 bases from J, leaving 8 bases between. Germline V lookup: CDR1 SGHTA, CDR2 FQGNSA. The CDR3 is made up of 12 amino acids. This CDR3 is CASSLEAGGYTF. As DNA, the CDR3 is TGTGCCAGCAGCTTAGAAGCAGGGGGCTACACCTTC.

This chain connects TRBV12-3 or TRBV12-4 to TRBJ1-2, with D perhaps TRBD1 (5 bases). Trimming shortened V by 6 bases and J by 4 bases, and 15 bases separated the two germline ends. The CDR3 length is 14 residues. The CDR3 reads CASRDQGSSYGYTF. In DNA, the CDR3 is TGTGCCAGCAGGGACCAGGGATCTTCCTATGGCTACACCTTC.

The chain combines TRBV5-6 with TRBJ2-5, with D unresolved. Germline loops: CDR1 SGHDT, CDR2 YYEEEE. The V gene lost 1 base and the J gene lost 5 bases, with 12 bases spanning the gap. This CDR3 contains 14 residues. This CDR3 is CASSLYVSRETQYF. DNA of the CDR3: TGTGCCAGCAGCTTGTACGTCTCTCGGGAGACCCAGTACTTC.

The V gene is TRBV2, the J gene TRBJ1-4; D call uncertain. The CDR3 contains 15 residues. V was cut by 10 bases and J by 5 bases, with 20 bases left in between. Germline CDR1 is SNHLY and CDR2 is FYNNEI. The chain's CDR3 is CATTVGRGRNEKLFF. CDR3 nucleotides: TGTGCCACCACCGTCGGCCGGGGAAGGAATGAAAAACTGTTTTTT.

This clonotype was counted only a few times. V gene TRBV14 combines with J gene TRBJ2-7; perhaps TRBD1 as D (6 bases). V was clipped by 4 bases and J by 4 bases, with 11 bases between them. The CDR3 consists of 13 residues. Germline V gene data show CDR1 as SGHDN and CDR2 as FVKESK. Written as DNA, the CDR3 is TGTGCCAGCAGCCGCAGGGGTAGGTACGAGCAGTACTTC. It encodes CASSRRGRYEQYF.

Only a few counts were recorded for this clonotype. In DNA, the CDR3 is TGCAGTGCGCGGGGACAGGGACATTCTGGGGCCAACGTCCTGACTTTC. It translates to CSARGQGHSGANVLTF. The rearrangement links TRBV20-1 to TRBJ2-6; 9 bases fit TRBD1. The V segment lost 6 bases and the J segment 1 base; nucleotides outside the gene matches: 7. Germline V CDR1 and CDR2: DFQATT, SNEGSKA (reference sequence). The CDR3 spans 16 residues.

This clonotype has at least ten counts. This rearrangement joins TRBV7-2 to TRBJ2-1, with a tentative D call TRBD1 (6 bases). Germline V gives CDR1 SGHTA, CDR2 FQGNSA. This CDR3 spans 15 amino acids. Trimming cost V 4 bases and J 0 bases, with 10 bases left between them. The CDR3 region has the DNA TGTGCCAGCAGCTCTACAGGGTCCTCCTACAATGAGCAGTTCTTC. Translating it yields CASSSTGSSYNEQFF.

Ten or more counts support this clonotype. This chain links TRBV11-2 with TRBJ2-1, with 9 bases lining up with TRBD2. Germline CDR1 SGHAT, CDR2 FQNNGV. V lost 6 bases, J lost 6 bases, and 9 bases stayed unmatched. The CDR3 consists of 15 residues. CDR3 in DNA: TGTGCCAGCAGTTCAGGGCGGGGGGGCATCAATGAGCAGTTCTTC. Protein product: CASSSGRGGINEQFF.

In this sample, this clonotype turned up many times. The V and J genes are TRBV6-2 or TRBV6-3 and TRBJ1-5, with 8 bases fitting TRBD1. CDR3 length equals 13 residues. The V segment lost 5 bases and the J segment 14 bases; nucleotides outside the gene matches: 11. The germline V gene encodes CDR1 MNHEY and CDR2 SVGEGT. The CDR3 sequence: CASSGTGAPQEHF. DNA for the CDR3: TGTGCCAGCAGTGGGACAGGCGCCCCTCAGGAGCATTTT.

V usage is TRBV7-2 and J usage is TRBJ2-1; 11 bases map to TRBD2. CDR1 SGHTA and CDR2 FQGNSA come from the germline V gene. J was trimmed by 10 bases and V by 4 bases; bases with no gene match: 6. The CDR3 runs 14 residues. For the CDR3, the DNA is TGTGCCAGCAGCTCTAGCGGGGGGCGGTTAGAGCAGTTCTTC. Its translation: CASSSSGGRLEQFF.